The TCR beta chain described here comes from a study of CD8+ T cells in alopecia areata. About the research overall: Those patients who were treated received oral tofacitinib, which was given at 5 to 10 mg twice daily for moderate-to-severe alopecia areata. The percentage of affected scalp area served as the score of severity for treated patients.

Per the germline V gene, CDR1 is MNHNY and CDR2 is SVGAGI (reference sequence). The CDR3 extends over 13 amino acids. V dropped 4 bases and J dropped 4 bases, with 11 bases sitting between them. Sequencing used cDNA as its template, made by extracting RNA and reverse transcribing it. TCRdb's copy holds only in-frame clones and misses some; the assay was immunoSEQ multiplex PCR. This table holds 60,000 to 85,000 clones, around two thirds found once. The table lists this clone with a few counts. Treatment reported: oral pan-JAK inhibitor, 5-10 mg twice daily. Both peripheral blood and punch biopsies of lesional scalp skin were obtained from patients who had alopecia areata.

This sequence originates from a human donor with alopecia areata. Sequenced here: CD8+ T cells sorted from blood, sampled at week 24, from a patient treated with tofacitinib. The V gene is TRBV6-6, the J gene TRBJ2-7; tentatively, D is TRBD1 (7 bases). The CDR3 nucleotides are TGTGCCAGCAGTTCGGCAGGGGGGTACGAGCAGTACTTC. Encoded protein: CASSSAGGYEQYF.